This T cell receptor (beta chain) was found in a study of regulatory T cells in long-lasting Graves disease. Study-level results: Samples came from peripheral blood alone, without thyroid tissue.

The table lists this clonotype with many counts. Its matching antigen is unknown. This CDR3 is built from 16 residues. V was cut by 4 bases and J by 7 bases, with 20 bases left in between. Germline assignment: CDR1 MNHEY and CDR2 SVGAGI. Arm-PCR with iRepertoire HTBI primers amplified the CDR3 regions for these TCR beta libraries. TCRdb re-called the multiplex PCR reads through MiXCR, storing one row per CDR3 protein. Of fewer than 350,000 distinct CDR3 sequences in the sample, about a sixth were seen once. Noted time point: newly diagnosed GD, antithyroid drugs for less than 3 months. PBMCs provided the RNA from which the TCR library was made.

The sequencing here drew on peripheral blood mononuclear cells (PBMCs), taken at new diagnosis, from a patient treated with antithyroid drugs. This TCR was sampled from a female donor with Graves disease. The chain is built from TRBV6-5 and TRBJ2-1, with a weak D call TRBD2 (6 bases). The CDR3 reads CASSFTGGGILNEQFF. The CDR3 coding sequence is TGTGCCAGCAGTTTCACCGGGGGTGGTATTTTGAATGAGCAGTTCTTC.